The rows below give T cell receptor beta chains drawn from one sample of a study of blood T cell repertoires in COVID-19. The method was immunoSEQ multiplex PCR; TCRdb's version includes in-frame clones alone and lacks a portion of them. The sample contains approximately 140,000 clones, around three quarters of which appear only once. Sequencing was carried out using peripheral blood. These receptors were obtained from a man aged 55 to 70 with acute or convalescent COVID-19. Each CDR3 is given with its conserved first and last residue. The order of the fields is D gene, clone size, V gene, J gene, CDR3 DNA, CDR3 protein. The D gene is left open where the match is weak. Size values are once, few and many counts, or a class for expanded clones, and some rows have none.

d_call: -
clone_size: once
v_call: TRBV21-1
j_call: TRBJ2-5
cdr3_nt: TGTGCCAGCGCCAAAGGGACTAGCGGGTTCCAAGAGACCCAGTACTTC
cdr3_aa: CASAKGTSGFQETQYF

d_call: TRBD1
clone_size: -
v_call: TRBV3-1/TRBV3-2
j_call: TRBJ1-6
cdr3_nt: TGTGCCAGCAGCCAAGGTGAGACAGGGGTGAGTTCACCCCTCCACTTT
cdr3_aa: CASSQGETGVSSPLHF

d_call: TRBD1
clone_size: once
v_call: TRBV10-3
j_call: TRBJ1-1
cdr3_nt: TGTGCCATCAGTCCCGGGACAGAGAACACTGAAGCTTTCTTT
cdr3_aa: CAISPGTENTEAFF

d_call: TRBD2
clone_size: few
v_call: TRBV19
j_call: TRBJ2-7
cdr3_nt: TGTGCCAGTAGTTTACGTGGACTAGCGGGAGTAACCGAGCAGTACTTC
cdr3_aa: CASSLRGLAGVTEQYF

d_call: TRBD2
clone_size: -
v_call: TRBV2
j_call: TRBJ2-1
cdr3_nt: TGTGCCAGCAGGGAGCGGGGCTACAATGAGCAGTTCTTC
cdr3_aa: CASRERGYNEQFF

d_call: -
clone_size: -
v_call: TRBV19
j_call: TRBJ1-5
cdr3_nt: TGTGCCAGTAGTATGGCCCCAGCGGGGAATCAGCCCCAGCATTTT
cdr3_aa: CASSMAPAGNQPQHF

d_call: TRBD2
clone_size: -
v_call: TRBV29-1
j_call: TRBJ2-1
cdr3_nt: TGCAGCGTTGGGACGCGGGAGGGGTACATCCGACCGCCCGAGCAGTTCTTC
cdr3_aa: CSVGTREGYIRPPEQFF

d_call: TRBD1
clone_size: -
v_call: TRBV19
j_call: TRBJ1-1
cdr3_nt: TGTGCCAGTAGTATCAGGACAGGGAAAACTGAAGCTTTCTTT
cdr3_aa: CASSIRTGKTEAFF

d_call: TRBD1
clone_size: -
v_call: TRBV28
j_call: TRBJ1-2
cdr3_nt: TGTGCCAGCAGTTCGGGGACAGTGGTAAACTATGGCTACACCTTC
cdr3_aa: CASSSGTVVNYGYTF

d_call: TRBD1
clone_size: -
v_call: TRBV10-3
j_call: TRBJ1-3
cdr3_nt: TGTGCCATCAGTGGGACAGGGACTTTCTCTGGAAACACCATATATTTT
cdr3_aa: CAISGTGTFSGNTIYF

d_call: -
clone_size: -
v_call: TRBV27
j_call: TRBJ2-4
cdr3_nt: TGTGCCAGCAGTTTATCCTGGGCAAACATTCAGTACTTC
cdr3_aa: CASSLSWANIQYF

d_call: TRBD2
clone_size: once
v_call: TRBV4-1
j_call: TRBJ2-5
cdr3_nt: TGCGCCAGCAGCCAAACTAGCGGCTCCCCCGAGACCCAGTACTTC
cdr3_aa: CASSQTSGSPETQYF

d_call: -
clone_size: -
v_call: TRBV18
j_call: TRBJ1-1
cdr3_nt: TGTGCCAGCTCACCAGTTAGCAGACCAATGGACACTGAAGCTTTCTTT
cdr3_aa: CASSPVSRPMDTEAFF

d_call: -
clone_size: -
v_call: TRBV3-1/TRBV3-2
j_call: TRBJ1-1
cdr3_nt: TGTGCCAGCAGCCAAGTAGAATACACTGAAGCTTTCTTT
cdr3_aa: CASSQVEYTEAFF

d_call: TRBD2
clone_size: -
v_call: TRBV3-1/TRBV3-2
j_call: TRBJ2-2
cdr3_nt: TGTGCCAGCACCCTAGGGCTAGCGGGCACCGGGGAGCTGTTTTTT
cdr3_aa: CASTLGLAGTGELFF

d_call: TRBD1
clone_size: -
v_call: TRBV5-1
j_call: TRBJ1-2
cdr3_nt: TGCGCCAGCAGCCCAACTCAGGACAGGGGAAAGATCTACACCTTC
cdr3_aa: CASSPTQDRGKIYTF

d_call: -
clone_size: -
v_call: TRBV6-2/TRBV6-3
j_call: TRBJ2-6
cdr3_nt: TGTGCCAGCAGTTCCACGGGAGGGGCCAACGTCCTGACTTTC
cdr3_aa: CASSSTGGANVLTF

d_call: TRBD1
clone_size: -
v_call: TRBV7-2
j_call: TRBJ2-7
cdr3_nt: TGTGCCAGCAGTGTGGTAGGGACAGGGGCCGACGAGCAGTACTTC
cdr3_aa: CASSVVGTGADEQYF

d_call: TRBD2
clone_size: -
v_call: TRBV6-6
j_call: TRBJ2-2
cdr3_nt: TGTGCCAGCAGCGATAGCGGGATGGGGGCCACCGGGGAGCTGTTTTTT
cdr3_aa: CASSDSGMGATGELFF

d_call: TRBD1
clone_size: -
v_call: TRBV19
j_call: TRBJ1-5
cdr3_nt: TGTGCCAGTAGTATAGCCCGGACAGGGACAGGGCCCCAGCATTTT
cdr3_aa: CASSIARTGTGPQHF

d_call: -
clone_size: -
v_call: TRBV20-1
j_call: TRBJ2-7
cdr3_nt: TGCAGTGCTAAGACCGGGGAGCAGTACTTC
cdr3_aa: CSAKTGEQYF

d_call: -
clone_size: once
v_call: TRBV30
j_call: TRBJ1-4
cdr3_nt: TGTGCCTGGAGTACGACAGCTAATGAAAAACTGTTTTTT
cdr3_aa: CAWSTTANEKLFF

d_call: -
clone_size: -
v_call: TRBV7-2
j_call: TRBJ2-1
cdr3_nt: TGTGCCAGCAGCTTAGTAGATGAGGGAGACACTGAGCAGTTCTTC
cdr3_aa: CASSLVDEGDTEQFF

d_call: TRBD2
clone_size: -
v_call: TRBV27
j_call: TRBJ2-7
cdr3_nt: TGTGCCACCGGCCGACGGCGGGAGAGCGAGCAGTACTTC
cdr3_aa: CATGRRRESEQYF

d_call: -
clone_size: -
v_call: TRBV29-1
j_call: TRBJ2-2
cdr3_nt: TGCAGCGTCGCGGACACCGGGGAGCTGTTTTTT
cdr3_aa: CSVADTGELFF

d_call: TRBD2
clone_size: -
v_call: TRBV7-2
j_call: TRBJ2-1
cdr3_nt: TGTGCCAGCAGCTCTACTAGCGCCGGGTCCTACAATGAGCAGTTCTTC
cdr3_aa: CASSSTSAGSYNEQFF